Shown below are 10 T cell receptor beta chains from a single sample sequenced in a study of T cell repertoires in cytomegalovirus infection. For these receptors, no antigen is known. From the reads, TCRdb called clonotypes with MiXCR, one entry per CDR3 protein. Of approximately 280,000 distinct CDR3 sequences detected, approximately 22% appear once; the ten largest clones hold approximately 19%. Source: cultured PBMCs, taken from culture after CMV antigen stimulation. The receptors stem from a human donor in good health (CMV status not recorded). Some clones in this sample may be carry-over from other donors' samples.

This chain links TRBV19 with TRBJ1-1; D gene unclear. In germline, CDR1 is LNHDA, CDR2 SQIVND (reference sequence). The CDR3 extends over 12 amino acids. V was trimmed by 7 bases and J by 6 bases, leaving 12 bases between them. The CDR3 nucleotides read TGTGCCAGTAAGGGAAGGGAACCTGAAGCTTTCTTT. This codes for CASKGREPEAFF.

The sample holds many counts of this clonotype. The genes are TRBV11-2 and TRBJ2-6; D gene unclear. The germline V gene encodes CDR1 SGHAT and CDR2 FQNNGV. The CDR3 has 16 residues. Trimming pared 0 bases from V and 5 bases from J, leaving 11 bases between. DNA of the CDR3: TGTGCCAGCAGCTTAGATAACAGACCTTGGGCCAACGTCCTGACTTTC. This gives the protein CASSLDNRPWANVLTF.

This clonotype was detected a few times. V is TRBV12-3 or TRBV12-4 and J is TRBJ2-6; D ambiguous. The ends were cut back, 5 bases at V and 0 bases at J, with 5 bases in the middle. The CDR3 spans 14 residues. The CDR3 nucleotides read TGTGCCAGCAGTCTGGGCTCTGGGGCCAACGTCCTGACTTTC. It encodes CASSLGSGANVLTF.

The gene calls are TRBV14 and TRBJ2-1; D gene uncertain. Germline assignment: CDR1 SGHDN and CDR2 FVKESK. The CDR3 has 14 amino acids. With 1 base removed from V and 6 bases from J, the gap between germline ends came to 10 bases. CDR3 sequence reads: CASSQVSVINEQFF. Written as DNA, the CDR3 is TGTGCCAGCAGCCAAGTGTCAGTGATCAATGAGCAGTTCTTC.

The chain links TRBV7-2 to TRBJ2-7, with 7 bases lining up with TRBD2. The CDR3 runs to 13 residues. The trim removed 6 bases at V and 4 bases at J, leaving 6 bases unmatched. CDR1 and CDR2 from the germline V gene are SGHTA and FQGNSA. For the CDR3, the DNA is TGTGCCAGCAGTAGCGGGCCCGGATACGAGCAGTACGTC. Its protein is CASSSGPGYEQYV.

V gene TRBV7-2 combines with J gene TRBJ1-1, with D possibly matching TRBD1 (5 bases). Germline lookup yields CDR1 SGHTA and CDR2 FQGNSA. Trimming shortened V by 1 base and J by 7 bases, and 10 bases separated the two germline ends. This CDR3 comprises 13 residues. CDR3: CASSLVEGVEAFF. The CDR3 bases are TGTGCCAGCAGCTTAGTTGAAGGGGTTGAAGCTTTCTTT.

The J gene is TRBJ2-5, the V gene TRBV12-5, with D perhaps TRBD1 (6 bases). Between the trimmed V and J ends, which lost 5 bases and 5 bases, there was a span of 15 bases. The length of the CDR3 is 14 residues. Germline lookup yields CDR1 LGHNT and CDR2 FRNRAP. The CDR3 sequence: CASGPGQPSETQYF. As DNA, the CDR3 is TGTGCTAGTGGTCCCGGACAGCCGTCGGAGACCCAGTACTTC. The variable domain in full, with the rest retrieved from reference TRBV12-5 and TRBJ2-5, is DARVTQTPRHKVTEMGQEVTMRCQPILGHNTVFWYRQTMMQGLELLAYFRNRAPLDDSGMPKDRFSAEMPDATLATLKIQPSEPRDSAVYFCASGPGQPSETQYFGPGTRLLVL.

This clonotype was seen more than once but under ten times. The chain combines TRBV20-1 with TRBJ1-1; D is perhaps TRBD1 (6 bases). This CDR3 has 16 residues. Germline values: CDR1 DFQATT, CDR2 SNEGSKA (reference sequence). Deletions cut 0 bases from V and 5 bases from J, with 19 bases between. The CDR3 loop is CSARDNRAGKRTEAFF. Written as DNA, the CDR3 is TGCAGTGCTAGAGATAACAGGGCAGGGAAGAGGACTGAAGCTTTCTTT.

In this sample, this clonotype turned up a few times. The chain couples TRBV28 to TRBJ1-2; a weak D match, TRBD1 (6 bases). The length of the CDR3 is 13 residues. The V end was cut by 6 bases, the J end by 5 bases, with 13 bases between. CDR1 is MDHEN and CDR2 is SYDVKM in the germline V gene. DNA for the CDR3: TGTGCCAGCAGGCTGTCCGGGACATATGGCTACACCTTC. It specifies CASRLSGTYGYTF.

This clonotype turned up a few times. The gene calls are TRBV5-1 and TRBJ1-4; 7 bases map to TRBD1. The ends lost 4 bases at V and 7 bases at J; junction bases unmatched: 10. The CDR3 is 15 residues long. CDR1 and CDR2 (germline): SGHRS, YFSETQ. This CDR3 reads CASSLNRGGGEKLFF. CDR3 coding DNA: TGCGCCAGCAGCCTAAACAGGGGAGGAGGTGAAAAACTGTTTTTT.